Sequencing of this TCR beta chain was carried out in a study of monozygotic twins with inflammatory bowel disease. TCRdb re-called the 5' RACE reads; one entry per CDR3 protein, DNA not given. This sample contains around 140,000 distinct CDR3 sequences. The receptor was derived from a human donor with ulcerative colitis or Crohn's disease, or a healthy co-twin of an affected twin (not recorded which). The material sequenced was blood.

The CDR3: CASSSQGAKNIQYF. The J gene is TRBJ2-4, the V gene TRBV7-9; the TRBD1 assignment by TCRdb is unverifiable without DNA. Germline CDR1 is SEHNR and CDR2 is FQNEAQ (reference sequence). This CDR3 contains 14 residues.